The clone carrying this T cell receptor (beta chain) was detected only once. This sample was taken from a study of blood T cell repertoires in COVID-19. About the research overall: Material from acute and convalescent COVID-19 was sourced from the United States, Italy and Spain. The cDNA or gDNA used as material had been derived from T cells, B-cell-depleted T cells, or PBMCs.

Original analysis: Amplification of reference gene primers was used by the study to estimate nucleated cell counts. Method: immunoSEQ multiplex PCR; TCRdb's copy keeps in-frame clones and lacks some. V and J calls and clone size are those listed in that table; D and trimming were worked out from the DNA. This table holds 62,000 or so clones, approximately 92% found once. Germline V lookup: CDR1 SGHAT, CDR2 FQNNGV. The V end was cut by 4 bases, the J end by 4 bases, with 10 bases between. This CDR3 has 13 amino acids. The chain is built from TRBV11-2 and TRBJ1-2; D possibly corresponds to TRBD1 (5 bases). The specimen was peripheral blood. The clonotype originates from a man aged 50-59 years with active COVID-19. CDR3 protein: CASSSTVFYGYTF. The CDR3 nucleotides read TGTGCCAGCAGCTCGACAGTCTTCTATGGCTACACCTTC.